This T cell receptor (beta chain) was captured by sequencing in a study of blood T cell repertoires in COVID-19. Across the study: Material from acute and convalescent COVID-19 was sourced from the United States, Italy and Spain.

Per the study methods: Reference gene primer amplification gave nucleated cell count estimates. Profiled with immunoSEQ multiplex PCR; TCRdb holds only in-frame clones, not every one. That table gives V, J and clone size, and the DNA gave D and trimming. The table shows around 230,000 clones, with more than 80% occurring only once. Adults between about 18 and 89 years of age took part from some 25 US areas. Membership in each cohort depended on participant-reported clinical history. The germline CDR1 and CDR2 sequences are MNHEY and SMNVEV (reference sequence). The length of the CDR3 is 13 residues. The V gene end was trimmed by 11 bases and the J gene end by 4 bases; junction bases not matched to a gene: 11.

The sequence derives from a woman aged 40 to 50 with acute COVID-19. The gene calls are TRBV27 and TRBJ2-7; 7 nucleotides match TRBD1. Sequencing was performed on PBMCs or T cells enriched from blood (not recorded which). DNA of the CDR3: TGTGCCGCCTCACCGGGACAGCTTTACGAGCAGTACTTC. Its protein product is CAASPGQLYEQYF.